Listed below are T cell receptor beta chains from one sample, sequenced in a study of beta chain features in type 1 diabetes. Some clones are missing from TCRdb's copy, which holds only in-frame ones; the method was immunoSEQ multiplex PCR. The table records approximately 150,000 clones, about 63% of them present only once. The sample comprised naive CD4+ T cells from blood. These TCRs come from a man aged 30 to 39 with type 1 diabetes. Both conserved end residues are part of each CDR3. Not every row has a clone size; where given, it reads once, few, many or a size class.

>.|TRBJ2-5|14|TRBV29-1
CSAAGQGGQETQYF
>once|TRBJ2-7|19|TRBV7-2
CASSLALKLGTSFKMKQYF
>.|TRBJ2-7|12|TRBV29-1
CSVEGQSYEQYF
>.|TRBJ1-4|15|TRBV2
CASSSLGGANEKLFF
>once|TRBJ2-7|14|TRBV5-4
CASSAGGLRYEQYF
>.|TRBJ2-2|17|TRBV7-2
CASSLVRDSGNTGELFF
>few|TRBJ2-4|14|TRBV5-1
CASSFEYRENIQYF
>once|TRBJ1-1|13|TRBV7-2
CASGPTGRIEAFF
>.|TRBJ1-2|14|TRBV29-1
CSVEDGDRGYGYTF
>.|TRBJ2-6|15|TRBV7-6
CASSPGDPGANVLTF
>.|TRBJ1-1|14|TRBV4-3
CASSDSGSDTEAFF